This entry lists 3 T cell receptor beta chains sequenced from one sample in a study of blood T cell repertoires in COVID-19. The table came from immunoSEQ multiplex PCR; TCRdb's copy has only in-frame clones and leaves some out. The sample consists of a few hundred thousand clones, more than 70% of them appearing once. The sample taken for sequencing was PBMCs or T cells enriched from blood (not recorded which). The receptors here all came from a woman in her late teens or twenties who had recovered from COVID-19.

The chain joins TRBV6-4 to TRBJ1-2, with 9 bases that match TRBD1. The CDR3 is 18 residues long. The germline CDR1 and CDR2 sequences are MRHNA and SNTAGT. After removal of 5 bases from V and 4 bases from J, the junction contained 17 bases not matched to a gene. CDR3: CASSQTPIHRGLGYGYTF. CDR3 DNA sequence: TGTGCCAGCAGTCAGACTCCCATTCACAGGGGGCTGGGCTATGGCTACACCTTC.

The genes are TRBV7-9 and TRBJ2-1; 10 bases align to TRBD2. Germline V gene data show CDR1 as SEHNR and CDR2 as FQNEAQ (reference sequence). This CDR3 has 17 residues. Trimming at V came to 2 bases and at J to 2 bases, leaving 6 bases not matched to a gene. CDR3: CASSLYGLAVTYNEQFF. The CDR3 nucleotides are TGTGCCAGCAGCTTATATGGACTAGCGGTAACCTACAATGAGCAGTTCTTC.

As for this clone: Other nucleotide sequences from this sample produce the same CDR3. The J gene is TRBJ1-2, the V gene TRBV29-1; 7 bases agree with TRBD1. The V gene's germline CDR1 is SQVTM and CDR2 ANQGSEA. The J segment lost 2 bases and the V segment lost 6 bases, leaving 3 bases of the junction unmatched. The CDR3 has 12 amino acids. The CDR3 is CSVRTGNYGYTF. CDR3 DNA: TGCAGCGTAAGGACAGGCAACTATGGCTACACCTTC.